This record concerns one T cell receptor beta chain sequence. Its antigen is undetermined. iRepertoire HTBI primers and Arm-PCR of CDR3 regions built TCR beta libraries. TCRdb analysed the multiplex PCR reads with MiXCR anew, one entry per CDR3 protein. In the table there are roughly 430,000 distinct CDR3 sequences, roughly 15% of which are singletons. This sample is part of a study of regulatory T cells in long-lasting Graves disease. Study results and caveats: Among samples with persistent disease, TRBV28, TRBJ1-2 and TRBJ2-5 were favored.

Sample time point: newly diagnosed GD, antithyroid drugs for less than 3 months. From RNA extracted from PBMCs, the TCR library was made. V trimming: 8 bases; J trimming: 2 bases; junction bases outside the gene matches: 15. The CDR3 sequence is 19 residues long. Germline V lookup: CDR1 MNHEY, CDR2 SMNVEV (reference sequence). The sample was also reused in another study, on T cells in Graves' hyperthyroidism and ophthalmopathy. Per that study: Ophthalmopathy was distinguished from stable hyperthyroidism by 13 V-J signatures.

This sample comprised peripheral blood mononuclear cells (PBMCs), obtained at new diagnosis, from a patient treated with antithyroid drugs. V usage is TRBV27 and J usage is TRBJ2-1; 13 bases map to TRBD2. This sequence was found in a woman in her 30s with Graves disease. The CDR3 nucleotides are TGTGCCAGCTCGCGACTCGGGACTAGCGGGACTCCGACCTACAATGAGCAGTTCTTC. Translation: CASSRLGTSGTPTYNEQFF.